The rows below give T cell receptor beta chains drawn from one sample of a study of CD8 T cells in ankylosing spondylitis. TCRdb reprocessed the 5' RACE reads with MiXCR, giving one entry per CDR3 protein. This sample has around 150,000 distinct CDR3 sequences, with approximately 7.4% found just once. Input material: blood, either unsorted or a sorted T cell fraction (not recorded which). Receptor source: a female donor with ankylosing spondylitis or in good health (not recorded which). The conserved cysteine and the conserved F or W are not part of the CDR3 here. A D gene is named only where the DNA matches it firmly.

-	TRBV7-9	ASSLGGRGAYGYT
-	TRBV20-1	SVTSGCEGPPQH
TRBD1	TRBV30	AWSSGQGANYGYT
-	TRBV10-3	AISDSGEQY
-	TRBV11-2	ASRSPGHPILIRGGGYT
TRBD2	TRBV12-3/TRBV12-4	ASSLSGGVDEQF
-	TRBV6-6	ASSYSLEQY
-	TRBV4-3	ASSQGGGQPIGYT
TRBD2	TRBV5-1	ASSLYTSGVYNEQF
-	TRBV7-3	ASSSPVLSEQF
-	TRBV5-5	ASSSRISDTEAF
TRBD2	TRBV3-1	ACSQAGLAGPTDTQY
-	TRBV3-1	ASGILSTDTQY
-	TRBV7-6	ASSPGLRGNQPQH
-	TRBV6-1	ASRGDTSNTEAF
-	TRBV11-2	ASSLGTFGETQY
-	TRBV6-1	ASRGFQPQH
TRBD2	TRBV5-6	ASSGGTRGSTDTQY
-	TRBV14	ASSQNSRGVRGYT
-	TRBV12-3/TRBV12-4	ASSFWSLNTEAF
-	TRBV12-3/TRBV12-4	ASSLAGGMGTEAF
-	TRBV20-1	SARARSGLSYEQY
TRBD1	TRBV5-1	ASSQGQGEKLF